This T cell receptor beta chain was documented in a study of Graves' ophthalmopathy and Graves' hyperthyroidism. General study results and limits: At roughly 67% sensitivity and approximately 72% specificity, the model predicted progression of the ophthalmopathy.

About this clonotype: Its cognate antigen is unknown.

RNA transcripts yielded amplified TCR beta CDR3 regions. First-round RT-PCR with HTBI primers preceded a second-round multiplex PCR. A single record per CDR3 protein comes from TCRdb applying MiXCR to the multiplex PCR reads. Of over a million distinct CDR3 sequences listed, 35% to 45% are singletons. Patients were left out if they had other autoimmune diseases, uncontrolled infections, pregnancy or lactation. This TCR was sampled from an adult man with Graves' hyperthyroidism. The sequencing sample was made of peripheral blood or thyroid tissue (not recorded which).

The chain's CDR3 is CASSLEAANTGELFF. The CDR3 region has the DNA TGTGCCAGCAGCTTAGAGGCAGCGAACACCGGGGAGCTGTTTTTT. The gene calls are TRBV11-2 and TRBJ2-2; D not resolved. This CDR3 region has 15 residues. Per germline, CDR1 SGHAT and CDR2 FQNNGV. V gave up 0 bases and J gave up 0 bases, with 5 bases separating them.